This T cell receptor beta chain was obtained from a study of T cells in Graves' hyperthyroidism and ophthalmopathy. This clonotype showed up many times. Newly diagnosed patients aged 18 to 65 had hyperthyroidism of under 2 months' duration. In germline, CDR1 is MNHNS, CDR2 SASEGT. The CDR3 spans 13 residues. Trimming stripped 3 bases from V and 5 bases from J, with 10 bases between. Template material for amplifying TCR beta CDR3 regions consisted of RNA transcripts. First-round RT-PCR of the TCR CDR3 relied on the HTBI primer set. TCRdb used MiXCR to reprocess the multiplex PCR reads, holding one entry per CDR3 protein. The sample lists around 700,000 distinct CDR3 sequences, about 17% seen once, with 16% in the top ten.

What was sequenced was blood. The clonotype originates from a woman aged 45-65 years with Graves' hyperthyroidism that later progressed to Graves' ophthalmopathy. The V and J genes are TRBV6-1 and TRBJ1-2, with D possibly being TRBD1 (5 bases). The DNA of the CDR3 is TGTGCCAGCAGTGATCAGGGTTTATATGGCTACACCTTC. It is translated as CASSDQGLYGYTF.